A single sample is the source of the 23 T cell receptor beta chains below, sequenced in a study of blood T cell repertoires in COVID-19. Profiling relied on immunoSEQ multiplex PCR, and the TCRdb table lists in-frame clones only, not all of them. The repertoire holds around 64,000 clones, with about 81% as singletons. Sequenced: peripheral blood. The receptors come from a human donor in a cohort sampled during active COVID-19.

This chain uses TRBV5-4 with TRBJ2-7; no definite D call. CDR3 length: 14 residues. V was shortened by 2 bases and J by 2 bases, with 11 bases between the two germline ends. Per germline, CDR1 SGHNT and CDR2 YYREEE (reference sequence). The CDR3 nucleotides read TGTGCCAGCAGCTTTACGCCTAGTCCCTACGAGCAGTACTTC. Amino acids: CASSFTPSPYEQYF.

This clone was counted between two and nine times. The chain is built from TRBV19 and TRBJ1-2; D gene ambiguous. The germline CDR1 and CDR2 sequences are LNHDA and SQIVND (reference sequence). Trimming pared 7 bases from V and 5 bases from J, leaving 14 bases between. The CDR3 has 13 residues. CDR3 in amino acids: CASKVAGWYGYTF. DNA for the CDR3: TGTGCCAGTAAGGTTGCGGGATGGTATGGCTACACCTTC.

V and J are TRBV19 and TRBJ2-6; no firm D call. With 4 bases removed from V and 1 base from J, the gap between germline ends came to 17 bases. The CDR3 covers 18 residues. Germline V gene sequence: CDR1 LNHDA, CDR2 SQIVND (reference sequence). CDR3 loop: CASSSPGWVVSGANVLTF. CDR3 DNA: TGTGCCAGTAGTAGTCCAGGTTGGGTTGTGTCTGGGGCCAACGTCCTGACTTTC. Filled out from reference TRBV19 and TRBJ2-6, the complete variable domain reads DGGITQSPKYLFRKEGQNVTLSCEQNLNHDAMYWYRQDPGQGLRLIYYSQIVNDFQKGDIAEGYSVSREKKESFPLTVTSAQKNPTAFYLCASSSPGWVVSGANVLTFGAGSRLTVL.

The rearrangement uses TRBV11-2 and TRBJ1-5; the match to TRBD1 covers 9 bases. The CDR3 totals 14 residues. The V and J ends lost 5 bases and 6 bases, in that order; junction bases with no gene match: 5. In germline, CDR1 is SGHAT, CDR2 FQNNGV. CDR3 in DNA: TGTGCCAGCAGCCGGACAGGGGAGGGTCAGCCCCAGCATTTT. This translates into CASSRTGEGQPQHF.

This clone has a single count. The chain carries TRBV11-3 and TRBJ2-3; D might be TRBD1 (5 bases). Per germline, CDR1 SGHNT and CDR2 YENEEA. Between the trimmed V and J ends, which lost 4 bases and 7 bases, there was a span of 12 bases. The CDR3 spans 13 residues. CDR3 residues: CASSSRASNTQYF. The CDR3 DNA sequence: TGTGCCAGCAGCTCCAGGGCCAGCAATACGCAGTATTTT. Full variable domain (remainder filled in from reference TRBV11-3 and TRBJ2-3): EAGVVQSPRYKIIEKKQPVAFWCNPISGHNTLYWYLQNLGQGPELLIRYENEEAVDDSQLPKDRFSAERLKGVDSTLKIQPAELGDSAVYLCASSSRASNTQYFGPGTRLTVL.

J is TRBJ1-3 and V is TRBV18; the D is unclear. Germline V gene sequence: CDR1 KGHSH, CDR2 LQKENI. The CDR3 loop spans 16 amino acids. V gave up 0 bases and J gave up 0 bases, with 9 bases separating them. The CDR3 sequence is CASSPPIGHSGNTIYF. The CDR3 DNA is TGTGCCAGCTCACCACCGATTGGCCACTCTGGAAACACCATATATTTT.

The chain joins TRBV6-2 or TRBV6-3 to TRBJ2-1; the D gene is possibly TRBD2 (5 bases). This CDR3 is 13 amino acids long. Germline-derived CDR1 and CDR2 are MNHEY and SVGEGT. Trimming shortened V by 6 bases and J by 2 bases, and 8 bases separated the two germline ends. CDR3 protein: CASSERPYNEQFF. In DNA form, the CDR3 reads TGTGCCAGCAGCGAGCGGCCCTACAATGAGCAGTTCTTC.

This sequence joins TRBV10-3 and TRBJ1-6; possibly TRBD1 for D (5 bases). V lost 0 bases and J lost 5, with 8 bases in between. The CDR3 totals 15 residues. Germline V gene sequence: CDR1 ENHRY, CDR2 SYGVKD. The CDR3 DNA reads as TGTGCCATCAGTGAGTCGGCGGGGCATAATTCACCCCTCCACTTT. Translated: CAISESAGHNSPLHF.

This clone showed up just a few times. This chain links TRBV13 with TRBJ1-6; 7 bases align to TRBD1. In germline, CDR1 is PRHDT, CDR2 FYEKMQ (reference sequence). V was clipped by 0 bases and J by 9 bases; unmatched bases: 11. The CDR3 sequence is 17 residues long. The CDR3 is CASSLGGPGQRASPLHF. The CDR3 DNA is TGTGCCAGCAGCTTAGGTGGACCGGGACAGCGGGCTTCACCCCTCCACTTT.

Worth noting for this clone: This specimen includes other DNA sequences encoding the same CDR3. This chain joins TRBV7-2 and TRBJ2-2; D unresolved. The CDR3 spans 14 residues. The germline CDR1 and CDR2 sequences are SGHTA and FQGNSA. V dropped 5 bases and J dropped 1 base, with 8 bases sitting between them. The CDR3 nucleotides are TGTGCCAGCAGCCTTTCCGGGAACACCGGGGAGCTGTTTTTT. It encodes CASSLSGNTGELFF.

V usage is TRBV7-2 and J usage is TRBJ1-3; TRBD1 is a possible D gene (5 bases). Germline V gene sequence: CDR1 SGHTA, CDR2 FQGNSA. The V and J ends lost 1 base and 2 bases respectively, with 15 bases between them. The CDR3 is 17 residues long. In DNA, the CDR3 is TGTGCCAGCAGCTTAGTGTCAGGGTCGACCACTGGAAACACCATATATTTT. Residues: CASSLVSGSTTGNTIYF.

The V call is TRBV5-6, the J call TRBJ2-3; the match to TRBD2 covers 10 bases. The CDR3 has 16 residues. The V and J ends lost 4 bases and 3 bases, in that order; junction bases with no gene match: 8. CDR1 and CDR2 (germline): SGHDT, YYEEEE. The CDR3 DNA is TGTGCCAGCAGCCCGCTGGGACTAGCGTCGACAGATACGCAGTATTTT. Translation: CASSPLGLASTDTQYF.

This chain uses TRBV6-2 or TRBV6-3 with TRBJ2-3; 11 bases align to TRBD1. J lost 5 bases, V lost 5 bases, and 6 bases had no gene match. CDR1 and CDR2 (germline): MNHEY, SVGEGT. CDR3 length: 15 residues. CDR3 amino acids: CASSDPGQGGDTQYF. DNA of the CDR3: TGTGCCAGCAGTGACCCGGGACAGGGGGGAGATACGCAGTATTTT.

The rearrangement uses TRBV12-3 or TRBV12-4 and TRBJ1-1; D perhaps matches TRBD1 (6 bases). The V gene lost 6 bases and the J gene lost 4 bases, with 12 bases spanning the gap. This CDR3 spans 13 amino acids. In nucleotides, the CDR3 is TGTGCCAGCAGCAGAGACAGGATCACTGAAGCTTTCTTT. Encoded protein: CASSRDRITEAFF.

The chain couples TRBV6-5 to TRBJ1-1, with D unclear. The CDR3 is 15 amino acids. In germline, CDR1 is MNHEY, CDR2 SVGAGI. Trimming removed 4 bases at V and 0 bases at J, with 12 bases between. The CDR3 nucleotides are TGTGCCAGCAGTTTGAGGACGACTATGAACACTGAAGCTTTCTTT. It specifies CASSLRTTMNTEAFF.

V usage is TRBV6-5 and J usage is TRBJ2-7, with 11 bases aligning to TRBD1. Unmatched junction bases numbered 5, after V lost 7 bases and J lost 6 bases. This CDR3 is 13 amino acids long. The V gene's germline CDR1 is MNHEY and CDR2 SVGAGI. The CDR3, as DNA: TGTGCCAGCATTAGGACAGGGGGCGGCGAGCAGTACGTC. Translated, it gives CASIRTGGGEQYV.

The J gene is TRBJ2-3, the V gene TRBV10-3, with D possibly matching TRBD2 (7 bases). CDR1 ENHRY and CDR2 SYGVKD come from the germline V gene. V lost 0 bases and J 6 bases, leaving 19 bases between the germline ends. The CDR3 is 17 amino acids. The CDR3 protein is CAISESSGGAGGDTQYF. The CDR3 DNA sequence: TGTGCCATCAGTGAGTCATCTGGGGGGGCCGGCGGGGATACGCAGTATTTT.

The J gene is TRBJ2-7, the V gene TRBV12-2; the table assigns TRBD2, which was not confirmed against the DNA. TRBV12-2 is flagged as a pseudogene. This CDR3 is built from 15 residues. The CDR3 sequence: CASRPGTFSFYEQYV. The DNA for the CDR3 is TGTGCAAGTCGCCCAGGGACTTTTTCTTTCTACGAGCAGTACGTC.

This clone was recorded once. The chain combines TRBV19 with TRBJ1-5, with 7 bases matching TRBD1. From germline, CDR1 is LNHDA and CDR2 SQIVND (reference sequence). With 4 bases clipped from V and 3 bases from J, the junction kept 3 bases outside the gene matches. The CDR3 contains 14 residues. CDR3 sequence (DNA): TGTGCCAGTAGTACGACAGGGAACAATCAGCCCCAGCATTTT. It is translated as CASSTTGNNQPQHF.

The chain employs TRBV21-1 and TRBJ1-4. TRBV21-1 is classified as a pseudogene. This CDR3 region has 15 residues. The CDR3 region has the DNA TGTGCCAGCAGGAATGGGGTTCGAGGGAATGAAAAACTGTTTTTT. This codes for CASRNGVRGNEKLFF.

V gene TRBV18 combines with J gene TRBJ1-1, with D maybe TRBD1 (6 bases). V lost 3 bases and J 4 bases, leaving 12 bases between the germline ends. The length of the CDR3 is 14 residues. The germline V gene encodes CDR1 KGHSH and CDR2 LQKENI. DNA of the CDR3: TGTGCCAGCTCACCGGTGGGGGCGCGCACTGAAGCTTTCTTT. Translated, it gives CASSPVGARTEAFF. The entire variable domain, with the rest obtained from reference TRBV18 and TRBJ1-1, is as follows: NAGVMQNPRHLVRRRGQEARLRCSPMKGHSHVYWYRQLPEEGLKFMVYLQKENIIDESGMPKERFSAEFPKEGPSILRIQQVVRGDSAAYFCASSPVGARTEAFFGQGTRLTVV.

The CDR3 sequence: CASSQVAGAGEQYV. For the CDR3, the DNA is TGTGCCAGCAGCCAAGTCGCAGGGGCGGGCGAGCAGTACGTC. The chain couples TRBV3-1 (or the pseudogene TRBV3-2) to TRBJ2-7, with a tentative D call TRBD1 (6 bases). Trimming cost V 1 base and J 6 bases, with 13 bases left between them. The CDR3 spans 14 residues. Germline V gene data show CDR1 as LGHDT and CDR2 as YNNKEL (reference sequence).

The CDR3 reads CASSLRVNTEAFF. The CDR3 DNA is TGTGCCAGCAGTCTCAGGGTGAACACTGAAGCTTTCTTT. This sequence joins TRBV28 and TRBJ1-1, with a possible D match to TRBD1 (5 bases). V was pared by 5 bases and J by 0 bases, with 7 bases between. Germline CDR1 MDHEN, CDR2 SYDVKM. The CDR3 runs to 13 residues.